The table lists the clone carrying this T cell receptor (beta chain) with a few counts. Its antigen is not identified. Germline CDR1 and CDR2: LNHNV and YYDKDF (reference sequence). The CDR3 consists of 15 residues. Losses at the gene ends were 0 bases for V and 4 bases for J; bases not matched to a gene: 3. TCRdb used MiXCR to reprocess the 5' RACE reads, holding one entry per CDR3 protein. The sample contains approximately 450,000 distinct CDR3 sequences, about 18% of which appear only once. This entry belongs to a study of T-cell memory formation after mild COVID-19. Background on the study: TCR clustering was largely donor specific.

Study-wide results and limits: The finding that pre-infection memory included some responding clones suggested that cross-reactive memory joined. CD4+ contracting clones lay mainly in CM and EM, CD8+ ones in EMRA. Clones from the second wave (peaking day 37) had unconfirmed SARS-CoV-2 specificity.

The sequenced sample consisted of PBMCs or a T cell subset sorted from them (not recorded which). This TCR came from an adult woman who had mild COVID-19 (a few samples of this study predate the infection). Cell type and time point are not known. The V call is TRBV15, the J call TRBJ2-1; 7 nucleotides match TRBD1. In nucleotides, the CDR3 is TGTGCCACCAGCAGAGATGGGACAGAATACAATGAGCAGTTCTTC. As protein: CATSRDGTEYNEQFF.